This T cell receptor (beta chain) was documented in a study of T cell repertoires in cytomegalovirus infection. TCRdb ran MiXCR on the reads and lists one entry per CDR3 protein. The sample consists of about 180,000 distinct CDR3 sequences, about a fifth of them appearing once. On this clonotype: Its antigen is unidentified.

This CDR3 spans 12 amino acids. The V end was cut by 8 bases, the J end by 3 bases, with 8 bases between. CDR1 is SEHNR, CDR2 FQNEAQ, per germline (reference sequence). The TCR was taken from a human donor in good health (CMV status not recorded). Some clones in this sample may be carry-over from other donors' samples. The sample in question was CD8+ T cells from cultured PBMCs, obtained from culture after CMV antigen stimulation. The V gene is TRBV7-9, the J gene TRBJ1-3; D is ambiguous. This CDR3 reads CASGPSGNTIYF. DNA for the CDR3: TGTGCCAGCGGACCCAGTGGAAACACCATATATTTT.